These T cell receptor beta chains were read from a single sample in a study of cytomegalovirus exposure and HLA in healthy donors. Data came from immunoSEQ multiplex PCR; TCRdb stores just in-frame clones and leaves some out. The repertoire holds around 170,000 clones, with roughly 83% as singletons. The source material was PBMCs. Every receptor here comes from a boy aged 2 to 10 in good health and CMV-seronegative. Both conserved end residues are part of each CDR3. A D gene is named only where the DNA matches it firmly. Clone sizes are given selectively: once, few, many, or a class where the clone is expanded.

j_gene	abundance	d_gene	v_gene	CDR3nt	CDR3aa
TRBJ2-7	NA	TRBD2	TRBV30	TGTGCCTGGAGTGCCCTAGCGGGAGGACCCTACGAGCAGTACTTC	CAWSALAGGPYEQYF
TRBJ2-7	once	TRBD1	TRBV10-3	TGTGCCATCAGTGGGGACAGGGGAGGCTACGAGCAGTACTTC	CAISGDRGGYEQYF
TRBJ2-1	NA	NA	TRBV29-1	TGCAGCGTGGACGGGACATTCACCTATGAGCAGTTCTTC	CSVDGTFTYEQFF
TRBJ2-7	NA	NA	TRBV7-7	TGTGCCAGCAGCCCCGGACTTCCCGCCTACGAGCAGTACTTC	CASSPGLPAYEQYF
TRBJ2-7	NA	TRBD2	TRBV5-6	TGTGCCAGCAGCGGCACAGGACTAGGCCACGAGCAGTACTTC	CASSGTGLGHEQYF
TRBJ2-3	NA	NA	TRBV7-8	TGTGCCAGCAGTAAAGATTGGGAGGGCACAGATACGCAGTATTTT	CASSKDWEGTDTQYF
TRBJ2-4	NA	NA	TRBV6-5	TGTGCCAGCAGTTACGAGAACATTCAGTACTTC	CASSYENIQYF
TRBJ2-7	NA	TRBD2	TRBV27	TGTGCCAGCAGTCCATCGACTAGCGGAGTCTACGAGCAGTACTTC	CASSPSTSGVYEQYF
TRBJ1-1	few	NA	TRBV5-4	TGTGCCAGCAGCTTGGGGGCCAGGGACACTGAAGCTTTCTTT	CASSLGARDTEAFF
TRBJ2-1	NA	TRBD2	TRBV6-5	TGTGCCAGCAGTCCCGGACTAGCGGGAGTAATTGAGCAGTTCTTC	CASSPGLAGVIEQFF
TRBJ2-1	NA	TRBD2	TRBV28	TGTGCCAGCAGTTTAACCCGGCGTGGGGGGGGTACCTACAATGAGCAGTTCTTC	CASSLTRRGGGTYNEQFF
TRBJ2-7	NA	TRBD2	TRBV16	TGTGCCAGCAGCATGCTAGCGGGAGTCTCCTACGAGCAGTACTTC	CASSMLAGVSYEQYF
TRBJ2-7	NA	TRBD2	TRBV5-1	TGCGCCAGCAGCGAGGCGGGAGGATCCTACGAGCAGTACTTC	CASSEAGGSYEQYF
TRBJ1-1	NA	TRBD1	TRBV5-1	TGCGCCAGCAGCCTCCTCCGGGACAGGGGGCGTACTGAAGCTTTCTTT	CASSLLRDRGRTEAFF
TRBJ2-3	NA	NA	TRBV15	TGTGCCACCAGCAGCCTCCCAGATACGCAGTATTTT	CATSSLPDTQYF
TRBJ1-5	NA	TRBD1	TRBV27	TGTGCCAGCAGTTTAGGGACAGGGTATCAGCCCCAGCATTTT	CASSLGTGYQPQHF
TRBJ2-3	NA	NA	TRBV29-1	TGCAGCGTTGAAGGTGGGGGGACAGATACGCAGTATTTT	CSVEGGGTDTQYF
TRBJ2-1	NA	NA	TRBV18	TGTGCCAGCTCACCACTTAGCGGAAGCTCCTACAATGAGCAGTTCTTC	CASSPLSGSSYNEQFF
TRBJ2-7	NA	TRBD1	TRBV27	TGTGCCAGCAGTTCCTCGACAGGGGACGCGGCGTCCGAGCAGTACTTC	CASSSSTGDAASEQYF
TRBJ2-3	once	TRBD1	TRBV4-1	TGCGCCAGCAGCCTCACTTCCGGGACAGCAAATGGAGATACGCAGTATTTT	CASSLTSGTANGDTQYF
TRBJ1-2	NA	NA	TRBV30	TGTGCCTGGAGTGTACAGGGTGGCTACACCTTC	CAWSVQGGYTF
TRBJ1-5	NA	NA	TRBV28	TGTGCCAGCAGTTTAAAGGGGTATAGCAATCAGCCCCAGCATTTT	CASSLKGYSNQPQHF
TRBJ2-7	NA	NA	TRBV19	TGTGCCAGTAGTATGCAGGGATCCTACGAGCAGTACTTC	CASSMQGSYEQYF
TRBJ2-2	NA	NA	TRBV27	TGTGCCAGCAGTTTATCCGGGTTCACCGGGGAGCTGTTTTTT	CASSLSGFTGELFF
TRBJ1-2	NA	NA	TRBV6-6	TGTGCCAGCAGTGCGAGGGGGACCCTATCTCAAGGCTACACCTTC	CASSARGTLSQGYTF
TRBJ1-4	NA	NA	TRBV5-1	TGCGCCAGCAGCCAGTCGCCAAGTAATGAAAAACTGTTTTTT	CASSQSPSNEKLFF
TRBJ2-7	NA	NA	TRBV14	TGTGCCAGCAGCCAAGAAAGGAGGGGCGAGCAGTACTTC	CASSQERRGEQYF
TRBJ1-5	few	TRBD1	TRBV19	TGTGCCAGTAGTATAGGGGACAGAAGATTCTGGGCCCAGCATTTT	CASSIGDRRFWAQHF
TRBJ2-7	once	TRBD1	TRBV27	TGTGCCAGCAGTTTAGTGGCAGGGGGAACCTACGAGCAGTACTTC	CASSLVAGGTYEQYF
TRBJ2-7	NA	TRBD2	TRBV5-8	TGTGCCAGCAGCCTCGGGACTAGCGGGAGGATAAGCTACGAGCAGTACTTC	CASSLGTSGRISYEQYF
TRBJ2-1	NA	NA	TRBV5-4	TGTGCCAGCAGCTTGGCTCGAGCCTACAATGAGCAGTTCTTC	CASSLARAYNEQFF
TRBJ2-2	NA	TRBD2	TRBV11-2	TGTGCCAGCAGTCTAGCGGGAGGCGGGGAGCTGTTTTTT	CASSLAGGGELFF
TRBJ2-7	NA	TRBD1	TRBV7-9	TGTGCCAGCAGCTTAGTAGGTGCCAGGGGGTACGAGCAGTACTTC	CASSLVGARGYEQYF
TRBJ2-5	NA	TRBD2	TRBV10-3	TGTGCCATCAGTGGGGGACTAGCGGGAGGAATACTGGTGGAGACCCAGTACTTC	CAISGGLAGGILVETQYF
TRBJ1-5	NA	NA	TRBV5-4	TGTGCCAGCACCCTTGGACAGAGCAATCAGCCCCAGCATTTT	CASTLGQSNQPQHF
TRBJ1-2	once	NA	TRBV6-1	TGTGCCAGCAGGGAATTCTTACAGGGTGTTAAGCACTATGGCTACACCTTC	CASREFLQGVKHYGYTF
TRBJ2-5	NA	TRBD2	TRBV5-1	TGCGCCAGCAGCCCCCTCCCACCCTCGACTAGCGGGGCCCGGGTGGAGACCCAGTACTTC	CASSPLPPSTSGARVETQYF
TRBJ2-7	NA	TRBD2	TRBV6-6	TGTGCCAGCAGTTACCCGGGAGGGCCTGGCGAGCAGTACTTC	CASSYPGGPGEQYF
TRBJ1-1	NA	NA	TRBV19	TGTGCCAGTAGGGAGACTTCGAACACTGAAGCTTTCTTT	CASRETSNTEAFF
TRBJ2-1	NA	TRBD2	TRBV4-2	TGTGCCAGCAGCCAAGCCCCGAGGGTTAGACTAGCTGCGGTCGGCAATGAGCAGTTCTTC	CASSQAPRVRLAAVGNEQFF
TRBJ1-5	NA	TRBD1	TRBV7-9	TGTGCCAGCAGCTCAACAGGGGCAAATCAGCCCCAGCATTTT	CASSSTGANQPQHF
TRBJ1-3	NA	NA	TRBV7-6	TGTGCCAGCAGCTTAGCGATGTTGAGCTCTGGAAACACCATATATTTT	CASSLAMLSSGNTIYF
TRBJ1-2	once	NA	TRBV28	TGTGCCAGCAGCGACTCAGGGTGGATTTATTTTGGCTACACCTTC	CASSDSGWIYFGYTF
TRBJ2-3	NA	TRBD2	TRBV12-5	TGTGCTAGTGGATCCCCCCGCGCCGGGACTAGCGGGAGTTGGGGAGGCACAGATACGCAGTATTTT	CASGSPRAGTSGSWGGTDTQYF
TRBJ2-7	NA	NA	TRBV5-4	TGTGCCAGCAGCTTGGTCTCACACCCTTCCGACGAGCAGTACTTC	CASSLVSHPSDEQYF
TRBJ2-7	NA	TRBD2	TRBV7-3	TGTGCCAGCAGCTTAATACTAGCGGGAGGGCCCCACGAGCAGTACTTC	CASSLILAGGPHEQYF
TRBJ2-1	NA	NA	TRBV19	TGTGCCAGCTTCTACAATGAGCAGTTCTTC	CASFYNEQFF
TRBJ1-1	NA	NA	TRBV11-3	TGTGCCAGCAGCTTAGGGGCCCAATATGAAGCTTTCTTT	CASSLGAQYEAFF
TRBJ2-2	few	NA	TRBV27	TGTGCCAGTGGCAGTTACACCGGGGAGCTGTTTTTT	CASGSYTGELFF
TRBJ2-7	NA	TRBD2	TRBV6-5	TGTGCCAGCAGTCGGACTAGCGGGAGTGGGCAGTACTTC	CASSRTSGSGQYF
TRBJ2-5	NA	NA	TRBV9	TGTGCCAGCAGCGTAGGACAGGCGCAAGAGACCCAGTACTTC	CASSVGQAQETQYF
TRBJ2-3	NA	NA	TRBV9	TGTGCCAGCAGCGAGACATGGACTCTTTGGACAGATACGCAGTATTTT	CASSETWTLWTDTQYF
TRBJ2-7	once	NA	TRBV2	TGTGCCAGCAAAGAGGGCGGAGGAACCTACGAGCAGTACTTC	CASKEGGGTYEQYF
TRBJ1-2	NA	NA	TRBV5-8	TGTGCCAGCAGCTTGGATTCCAGGGGATGGTATGGCTACACCTTC	CASSLDSRGWYGYTF
TRBJ1-5	NA	NA	TRBV5-8	TGTGCCAGCAGCTTCCGGACAGACAGAGGCAATCAGCCCCAGCATTTT	CASSFRTDRGNQPQHF
TRBJ2-3	NA	TRBD1	TRBV30	TGTGCCTGGAGTAACGGGGGACAGGGTCCAGATACGCAGTATTTT	CAWSNGGQGPDTQYF
TRBJ2-1	NA	TRBD2	TRBV5-1	TGCGCCAGCAGCCCAGAGCTAGCGGGAGTCTACAATGAGCAGTTCTTC	CASSPELAGVYNEQFF
TRBJ1-1	NA	NA	TRBV27	TGTGCCAGCAGTCCCTCGTTGACGGGTTGGACTGAAGCTTTCTTT	CASSPSLTGWTEAFF
TRBJ2-1	NA	NA	TRBV2	TGTGCCAGTTTTAACAGGAATACCTACAATGAGCAGTTCTTC	CASFNRNTYNEQFF